These 2 T cell receptor beta chains were sequenced from one sample in a study of T cell repertoires in cytomegalovirus infection. Via MiXCR, TCRdb re-called the reads, giving one row per CDR3 protein. This sample has about 260,000 distinct CDR3 sequences; around 9% occur once, and the top ten carry approximately 16%. The material sequenced was PBMCs. The source is a human donor in good health (CMV status not recorded). Some clones in this sample may be carry-over from other donors' samples.

In its sample, this clonotype was seen many times. V and J are TRBV7-2 and TRBJ1-5; D is undetermined. CDR3 length equals 14 residues. The ends were cut back, 4 bases at V and 5 bases at J, with 12 bases in the middle. Germline V gene lookup returns CDR1 SGHTA and CDR2 FQGNSA. In DNA form, the CDR3 reads TGTGCCAGCAGCTCCGGGCCCGGCGATCAGCCCCAGCATTTT. Protein sequence: CASSSGPGDQPQHF.

The rearrangement joins TRBV2 to TRBJ1-5; no reliable D call. The CDR3 has 15 amino acids. Germline-derived CDR1 and CDR2 are SNHLY and FYNNEI. V shed 3 bases and J shed 1 base, with 10 bases lying between them. CDR3 sequence reads: CASSDGNLSNQPQHF. CDR3 DNA: TGTGCCAGCAGTGACGGGAATTTGAGCAATCAGCCCCAGCATTTT.